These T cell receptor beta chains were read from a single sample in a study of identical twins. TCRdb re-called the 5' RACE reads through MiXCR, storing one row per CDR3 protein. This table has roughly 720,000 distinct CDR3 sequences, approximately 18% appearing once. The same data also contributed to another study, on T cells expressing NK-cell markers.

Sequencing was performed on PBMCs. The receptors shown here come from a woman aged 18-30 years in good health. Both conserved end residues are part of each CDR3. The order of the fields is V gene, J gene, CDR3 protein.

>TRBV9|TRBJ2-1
CASSVGGLGGYNEQFF
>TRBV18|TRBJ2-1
CASSPPATGENEQFF
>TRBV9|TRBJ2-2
CASSVGPAPFNTGELFF
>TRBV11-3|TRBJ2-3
CASSGVGGTDTQYF
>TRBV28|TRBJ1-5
CASSLGRRDQPQHF
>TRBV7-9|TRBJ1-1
CASSALAENTEAFF
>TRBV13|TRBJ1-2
CASSTTQSGGNYGYTF
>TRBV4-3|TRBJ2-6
CASSQAPSGRSGANVLTF
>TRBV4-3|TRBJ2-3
CASSQDGTSTDTQYF
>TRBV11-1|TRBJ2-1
CASSPGQGTELSPLDNEQFF
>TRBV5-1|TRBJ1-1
CASNNPNTEAFF
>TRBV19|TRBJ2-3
CATGEDTQYF
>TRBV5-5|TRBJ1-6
CASSLAGAPLGRTPLHF
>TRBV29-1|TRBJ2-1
CSVVTSGINEQFF
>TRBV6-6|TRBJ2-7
CASSYSRDEQYF
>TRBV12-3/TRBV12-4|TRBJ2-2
CASTGGAHYTGELFF
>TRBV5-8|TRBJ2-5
CASKGRETQYF
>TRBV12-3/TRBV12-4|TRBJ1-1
CASSFGTFQTEAFF
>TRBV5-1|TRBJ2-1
CASSLTYLWNEQFF
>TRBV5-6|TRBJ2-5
CASSWVEAQGTQYF
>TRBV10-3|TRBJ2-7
CAIGLAEYYEQYF
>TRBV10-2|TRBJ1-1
CASSERAIGAFF
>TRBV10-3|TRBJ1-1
CAISPGTANTEAFF
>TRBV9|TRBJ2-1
CASAREVSYNEQFF
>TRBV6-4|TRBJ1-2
CASSDATGRYTF
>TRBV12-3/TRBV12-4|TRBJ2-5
CASRPLQGGGETQYF
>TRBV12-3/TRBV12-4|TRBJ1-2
CASSYGTVFYGYTF
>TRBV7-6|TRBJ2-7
CASSLGRVGEQYF
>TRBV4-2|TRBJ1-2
CASSQVGRGEGGYTF
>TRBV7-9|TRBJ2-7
CASSPTSTEGGYEQYF
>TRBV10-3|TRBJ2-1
CAISAGRMEQFF
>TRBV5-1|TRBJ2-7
CASSLAGPRGEQYF
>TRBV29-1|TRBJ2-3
CSGTTDTQYF
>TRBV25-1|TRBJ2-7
CASRNRGQYEQYF
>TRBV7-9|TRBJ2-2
CASSLLAGEYAGQLFF
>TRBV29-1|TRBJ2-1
CSAPPRQGFYNEQFF
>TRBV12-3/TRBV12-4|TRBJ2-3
CASTPPRGRAGHDTQYF
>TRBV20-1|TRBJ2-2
CSARDLKRTGNTGELFF
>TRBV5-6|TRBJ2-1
CASSSKRTGTSVYNEQFF
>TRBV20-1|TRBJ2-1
CSARGGTSGKNEQFF
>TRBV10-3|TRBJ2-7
CAISGASGATYEQYF
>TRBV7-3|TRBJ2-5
CASSPEEITGGPETQYF
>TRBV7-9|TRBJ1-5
CASSPYGERNQPQHF
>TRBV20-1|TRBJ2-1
CSARASGVEQFF
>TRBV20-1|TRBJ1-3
CSARDRGLHTIYF
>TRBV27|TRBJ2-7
CASSLSMTSGYEQYF
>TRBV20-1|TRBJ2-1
CSAGRGQGVIEQFF
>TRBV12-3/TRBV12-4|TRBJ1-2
CASRTGGRNYGYTF
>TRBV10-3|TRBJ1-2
CAISESPTTQTDYGYTF
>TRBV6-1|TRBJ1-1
CASRSGGSMAEAFF
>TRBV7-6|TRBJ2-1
CASSLIPSGRDNEQFF
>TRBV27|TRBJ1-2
CASRSRTGEDYGYTF
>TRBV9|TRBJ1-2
CASSPLKGTGFGYTF
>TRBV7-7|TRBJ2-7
CASSLNSRQGSYEQYF
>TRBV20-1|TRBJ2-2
CSASRQKGTLNTGELFF